This TCR beta chain came from a study of blood T cell repertoires in COVID-19. As handled by the study authors: Estimated nucleated cell counts came from reference gene primer amplification. Some clones are missing from TCRdb's copy, which holds only in-frame ones; the method was immunoSEQ multiplex PCR. V, J and clone size derive from that table, while D and trimming were established from the DNA sequence. This sample has around 43,000 clones; approximately 88% occur once, and the top ten carry 20% to 25%. Germline CDR1 reads SGHTA; CDR2 reads FQGTGA. This CDR3 has 16 amino acids. With V trimmed by 2 bases and J by 3 bases, 8 bases remained unmatched. The table lists this clone with a count of one.

The TCR originated in a man aged 50-60 years with active COVID-19. The material sequenced was peripheral blood. The chain carries TRBV7-3 and TRBJ2-3; 7 bases line up with TRBD1. The CDR3, as DNA: TGTGCCAGCAGCTTACTTGGCAGGGGGTTTACAGATACGCAGTATTTT. Its translation: CASSLLGRGFTDTQYF.